Below, 10 T cell receptor beta chains from the same sample are listed, as sequenced in a study of T-cell reconstitution after alpha-beta-depleted transplantation in children (dated by TCRdb to 2016 to 2018). Libraries came from PCR. Sequencer: Illumina HiSeq 2500. TCR libraries were prepared with molecular barcoding, using unique molecular identifiers to normalize TCRbeta repertoire quantification. TCRdb reran the public reads through fastp at Q25 and MiXCR, keeping productive beta chains. Identical CDR3 proteins give one entry, which carries the most common genes and DNA. This sample holds just under 550,000 distinct CDR3 sequences; around 17% were observed only once. Clones ranked in the top ten supply approximately 3% of the sample. The material sequenced was PBMCs from the stem cell graft donor, taken from the stem cell graft. These receptors were obtained from a human donor who donated a stem cell graft to a child with acute lymphoblastic leukemia.

This clonotype showed up just a few times. V usage is TRBV11-2 and J usage is TRBJ2-7; 13 bases line up with TRBD2. Germline CDR1 SGHAT, CDR2 FQNNGV. The CDR3 contains 19 residues. Trimming cost V 1 base and J 6 bases; bases outside gene matches: 15. Here the CDR3 reads CASSLVVRLAGGKGSEQYF. The CDR3 DNA reads as TGTGCCAGCAGCTTAGTTGTAAGACTAGCGGGAGGAAAGGGATCCGAGCAGTACTTC.

This clonotype was seen only a few times. The chain recombines TRBV2 with TRBJ1-1; the match to TRBD1 covers 8 bases. The germline CDR1 and CDR2 sequences are SNHLY and FYNNEI. Trimming removed 6 bases from V and 0 bases from J; junction bases left unmatched: 3. CDR3 size: 14 residues. DNA for the CDR3: TGTGCCAGCAGGCTGACAGGGGTGAACACTGAAGCTTTCTTT. Protein: CASRLTGVNTEAFF.

The V gene is TRBV20-1, the J gene TRBJ2-7; 13 bases fit TRBD2. The V segment lost 3 bases and the J segment 1 base; nucleotides outside the gene matches: 9. CDR3 size: 17 residues. Germline V gene lookup returns CDR1 DFQATT and CDR2 SNEGSKA (reference sequence). CDR3: CSASAGTSGARSYEQYF. The CDR3 DNA follows: TGCAGTGCTAGTGCTGGGACTAGCGGGGCCAGATCCTACGAGCAGTACTTC.

This clonotype has just a few counts. The chain has TRBV5-1 and TRBJ2-2; TRBD1 agrees at 8 bases. CDR1 SGHRS and CDR2 YFSETQ come from the germline V gene. J was trimmed by 6 bases and V by 2 bases; bases with no gene match: 6. The CDR3 contains 15 residues. CDR3 coding DNA: TGCGCCAGCAGCTTTCAGGGGGCCGGGCCCGGGGAGCTGTTTTTT. Protein product: CASSFQGAGPGELFF.

This clonotype appeared a few times. The genes are TRBV20-1 and TRBJ1-2; perhaps TRBD1 as D (5 bases). The CDR3 has 13 amino acids. V shed 5 bases and J shed 9 bases, with 19 bases lying between them. Germline V CDR1 and CDR2: DFQATT, SNEGSKA (reference sequence). CDR3 protein: CSAEAGPLPSYTF. The CDR3 coding sequence is TGCAGTGCTGAGGCGGGACCGCTGCCGAGCTACACCTTC.

The gene calls are TRBV18 and TRBJ2-7; D gene uncertain. This CDR3 has 14 residues. Germline V gene data show CDR1 as KGHSH and CDR2 as LQKENI. V was shortened by 3 bases and J by 0 bases, with 9 bases between the two germline ends. The CDR3 nucleotides are TGTGCCAGCTCACCGGCAGATAACTCCTACGAGCAGTACTTC. Encoded protein: CASSPADNSYEQYF.

The genes are TRBV5-1 and TRBJ2-1; D is ambiguous. Germline V lookup: CDR1 SGHRS, CDR2 YFSETQ. The germline V and J ends were trimmed by 2 bases and 9 bases, with 9 bases remaining between them. The CDR3 is made up of 12 amino acids. The CDR3 DNA follows: TGCGCCAGCAGCTTTGGAGCATTTGAGCAGTTCTTC. Residues: CASSFGAFEQFF.

This clonotype was found a few times. The chain links TRBV27 to TRBJ2-1; 7 positions match TRBD2. Germline-derived CDR1 and CDR2 are MNHEY and SMNVEV (reference sequence). The CDR3 sequence is 19 residues long. V lost 6 bases, J lost 0 bases, and 17 bases stayed unmatched. The CDR3 sequence: CASRDWREGRKSSYNEQFF. In DNA form, the CDR3 reads TGTGCCAGCAGGGATTGGAGGGAGGGGAGAAAAAGCTCCTACAATGAGCAGTTCTTC.

To note about this clonotype: Because it lacks the conserved phenylalanine or tryptophan at the end, this CDR3 is likely a read error. The CDR3 DNA sequence: TGCGCCAGCAGCTTTAGGGGACAGGGGGCCGAGCAGTACTTG. It translates to CASSFRGQGAEQYL. The V and J genes are TRBV5-1 and TRBJ2-7; TRBD1 agrees at 12 bases. Germline CDR1 reads SGHRS; CDR2 reads YFSETQ. This CDR3 has 14 amino acids. J was trimmed by 6 bases and V by 2 bases; bases with no gene match: 3.

This clonotype was seen ten or more times. The chain couples TRBV14 to TRBJ1-3; D gene unclear. Germline lookup yields CDR1 SGHDN and CDR2 FVKESK. Trimming removed 2 bases at V and 0 bases at J, with 14 bases between. The CDR3 totals 17 residues. The CDR3 protein is CASSQPADLRSGNTIYF. The CDR3 nucleotides are TGTGCCAGCAGCCAACCCGCGGACCTCCGCTCTGGAAACACCATATATTTT. Full variable domain (outside the CDR3, taken from reference TRBV14 and TRBJ1-3): EAGVTQFPSHSVIEKGQTVTLRCDPISGHDNLYWYRRVMGKEIKFLLHFVKESKQDESGMPNNRFLAERTGGTYSTLKVQPAELEDSGVYFCASSQPADLRSGNTIYFGEGSWLTVV.